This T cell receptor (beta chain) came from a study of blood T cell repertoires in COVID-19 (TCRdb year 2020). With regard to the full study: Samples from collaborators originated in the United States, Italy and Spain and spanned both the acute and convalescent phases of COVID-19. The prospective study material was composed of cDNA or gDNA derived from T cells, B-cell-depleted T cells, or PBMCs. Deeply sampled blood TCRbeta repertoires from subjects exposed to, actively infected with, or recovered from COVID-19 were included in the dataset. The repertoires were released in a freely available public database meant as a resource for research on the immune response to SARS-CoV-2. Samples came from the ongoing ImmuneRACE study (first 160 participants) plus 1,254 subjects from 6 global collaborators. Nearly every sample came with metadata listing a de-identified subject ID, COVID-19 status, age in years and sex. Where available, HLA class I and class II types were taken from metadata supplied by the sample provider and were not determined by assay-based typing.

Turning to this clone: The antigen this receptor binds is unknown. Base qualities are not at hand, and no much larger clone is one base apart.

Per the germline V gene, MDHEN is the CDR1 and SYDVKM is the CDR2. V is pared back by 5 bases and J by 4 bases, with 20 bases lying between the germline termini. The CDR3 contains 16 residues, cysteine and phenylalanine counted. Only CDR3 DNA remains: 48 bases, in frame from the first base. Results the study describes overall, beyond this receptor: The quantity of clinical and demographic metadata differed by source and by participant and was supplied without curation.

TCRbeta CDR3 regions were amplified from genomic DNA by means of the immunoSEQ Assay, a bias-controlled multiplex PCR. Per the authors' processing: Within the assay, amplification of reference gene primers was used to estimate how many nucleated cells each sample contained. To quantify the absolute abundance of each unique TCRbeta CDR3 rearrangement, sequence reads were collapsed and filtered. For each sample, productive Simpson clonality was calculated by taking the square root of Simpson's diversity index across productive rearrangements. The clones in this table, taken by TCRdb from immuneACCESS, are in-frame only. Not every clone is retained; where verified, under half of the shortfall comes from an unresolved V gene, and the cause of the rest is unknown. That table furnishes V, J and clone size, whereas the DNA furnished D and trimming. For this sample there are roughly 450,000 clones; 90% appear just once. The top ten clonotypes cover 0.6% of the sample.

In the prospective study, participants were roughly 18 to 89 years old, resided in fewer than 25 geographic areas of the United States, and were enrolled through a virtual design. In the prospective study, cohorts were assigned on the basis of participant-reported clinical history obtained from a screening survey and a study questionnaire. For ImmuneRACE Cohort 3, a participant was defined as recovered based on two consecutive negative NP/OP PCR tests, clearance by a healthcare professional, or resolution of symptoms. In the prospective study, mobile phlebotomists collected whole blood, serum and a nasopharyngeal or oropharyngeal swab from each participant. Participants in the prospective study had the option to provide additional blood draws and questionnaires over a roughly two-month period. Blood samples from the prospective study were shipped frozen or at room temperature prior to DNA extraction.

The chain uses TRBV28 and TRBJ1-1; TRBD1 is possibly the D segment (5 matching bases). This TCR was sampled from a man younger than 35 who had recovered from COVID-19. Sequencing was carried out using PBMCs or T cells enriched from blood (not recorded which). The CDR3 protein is CASSPRRGSGGTEAFF. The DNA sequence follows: TGTGCCAGCAGTCCCCGTAGAGGGTCGGGGGGCACTGAAGCTTTCTTT.